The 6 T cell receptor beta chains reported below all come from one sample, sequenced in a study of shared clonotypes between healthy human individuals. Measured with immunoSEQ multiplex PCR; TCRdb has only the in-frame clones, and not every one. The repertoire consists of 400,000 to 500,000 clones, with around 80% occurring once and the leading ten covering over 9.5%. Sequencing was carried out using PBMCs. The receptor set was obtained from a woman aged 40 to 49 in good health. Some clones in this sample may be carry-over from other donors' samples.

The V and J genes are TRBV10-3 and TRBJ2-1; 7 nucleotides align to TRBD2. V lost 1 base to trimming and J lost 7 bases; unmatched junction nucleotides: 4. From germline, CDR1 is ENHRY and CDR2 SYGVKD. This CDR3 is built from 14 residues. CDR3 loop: CAISEFERGNEQFF. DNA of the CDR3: TGTGCCATCAGTGAGTTCGAGCGGGGTAATGAGCAGTTCTTC.

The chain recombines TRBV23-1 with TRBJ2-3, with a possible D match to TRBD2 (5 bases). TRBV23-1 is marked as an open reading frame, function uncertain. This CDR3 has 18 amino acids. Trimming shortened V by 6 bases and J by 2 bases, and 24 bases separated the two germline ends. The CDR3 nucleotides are TGCGCCAGCAGCCGAGTCCTTATAACTAGTGGTGCCACAGATACGCAGTATTTT. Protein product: CASSRVLITSGATDTQYF.

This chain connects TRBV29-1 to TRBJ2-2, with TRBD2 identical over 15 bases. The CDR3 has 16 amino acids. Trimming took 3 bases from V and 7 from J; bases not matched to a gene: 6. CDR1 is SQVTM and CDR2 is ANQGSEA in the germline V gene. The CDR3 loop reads CSVDGLAGGPDGELFF. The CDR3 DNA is TGCAGCGTTGATGGACTAGCGGGAGGGCCGGACGGGGAGCTGTTTTTT.

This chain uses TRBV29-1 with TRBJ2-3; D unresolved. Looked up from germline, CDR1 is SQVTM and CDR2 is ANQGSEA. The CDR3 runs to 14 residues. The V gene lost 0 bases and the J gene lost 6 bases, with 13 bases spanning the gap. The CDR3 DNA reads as TGCAGCGTTGAAGACAGGTCTTATGTGGATACGCAGTATTTT. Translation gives CSVEDRSYVDTQYF.

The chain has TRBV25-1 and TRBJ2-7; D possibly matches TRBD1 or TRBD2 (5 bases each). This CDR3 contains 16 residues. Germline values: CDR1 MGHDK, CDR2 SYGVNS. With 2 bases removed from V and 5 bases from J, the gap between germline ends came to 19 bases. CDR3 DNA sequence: TGTGCCAGCAGTGAACAGGGTTTGGGCGGGCGGGACGAGCAGTACTTC. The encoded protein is CASSEQGLGGRDEQYF.

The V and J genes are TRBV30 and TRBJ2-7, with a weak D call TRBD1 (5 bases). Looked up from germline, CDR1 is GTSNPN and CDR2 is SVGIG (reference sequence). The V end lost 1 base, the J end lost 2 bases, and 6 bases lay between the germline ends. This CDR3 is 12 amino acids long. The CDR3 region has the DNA TGTGCCTGGAGTGCAGGGACCTACGAGCAGTACTTC. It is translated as CAWSAGTYEQYF.